What follows are 2 T cell receptor beta chains derived from one specimen sequenced in a study of shared clonotypes between healthy human individuals. Some clones are missing from TCRdb's copy, which holds only in-frame ones; the method was immunoSEQ multiplex PCR. Seen here are about 2.3 million clones, around 90% observed once, and the top ten hold approximately 0.39%. Sample: naive CD4+ T cells from PBMCs. Subset described: CD45RA+ positively selected. These receptors all come from a man aged 18 to 29 in good health. Some clones in this sample may be carry-over from other donors' samples.

The chain combines TRBV2 with TRBJ1-3; D is undetermined. Trimming pared 9 bases from V and 0 bases from J, leaving 9 bases between. The CDR3 extends over 13 amino acids. From germline, CDR1 is SNHLY and CDR2 FYNNEI. CDR3 in amino acids: CARKQSSGNTIYF. CDR3 coding DNA: TGTGCCAGGAAGCAATCCTCTGGAAACACCATATATTTT. The whole variable domain, remainder taken from reference TRBV2 and TRBJ1-3, is EPEVTQTPSHQVTQMGQEVILRCVPISNHLYFYWYRQILGQKVEFLVSFYNNEISEKSEIFDDQFSVERPDGSNFTLKIRSTKLEDSAMYFCARKQSSGNTIYFGEGSWLTVV.

The V call is TRBV28, the J call TRBJ2-7; weak D call: TRBD2 (6 bases). The CDR3 is made up of 15 amino acids. Per germline, CDR1 MDHEN and CDR2 SYDVKM. The ends were cut back, 5 bases at V and 3 bases at J, with 17 bases in the middle. The CDR3: CASSMGGSVNYEQYF. The DNA of the CDR3 is TGTGCCAGCAGTATGGGGGGTAGCGTTAACTACGAGCAGTACTTC.